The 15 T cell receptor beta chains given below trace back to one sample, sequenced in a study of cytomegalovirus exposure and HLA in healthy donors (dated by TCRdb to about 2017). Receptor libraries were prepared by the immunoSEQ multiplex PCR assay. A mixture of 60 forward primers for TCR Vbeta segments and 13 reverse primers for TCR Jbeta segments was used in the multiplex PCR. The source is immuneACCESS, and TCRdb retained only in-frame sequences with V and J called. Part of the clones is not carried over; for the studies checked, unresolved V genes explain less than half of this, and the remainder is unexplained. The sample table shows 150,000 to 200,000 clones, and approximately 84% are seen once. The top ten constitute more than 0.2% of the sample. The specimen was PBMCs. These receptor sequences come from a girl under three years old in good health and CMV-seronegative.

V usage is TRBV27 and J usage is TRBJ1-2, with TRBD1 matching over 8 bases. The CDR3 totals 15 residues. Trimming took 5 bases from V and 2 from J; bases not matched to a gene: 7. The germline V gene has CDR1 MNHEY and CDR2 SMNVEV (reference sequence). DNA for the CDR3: TGTGCCAGCAGTATAGAATCAGGGGGCAACTATGGCTACACCTTC. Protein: CASSIESGGNYGYTF.

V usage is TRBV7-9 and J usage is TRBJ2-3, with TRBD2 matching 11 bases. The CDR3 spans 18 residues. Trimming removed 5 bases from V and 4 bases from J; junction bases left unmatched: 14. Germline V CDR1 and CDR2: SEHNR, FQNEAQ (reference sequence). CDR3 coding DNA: TGTGCCAGCAGCCCGGGGATAGCGGGGGGGCCGTTAGCAGATACGCAGTATTTT. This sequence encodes CASSPGIAGGPLADTQYF. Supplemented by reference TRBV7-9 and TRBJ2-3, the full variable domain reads DTGVSQNPRHKITKRGQNVTFRCDPISEHNRLYWYRQTLGQGPEFLTYFQNEAQLEKSRLLSDRFSAERPKGSFSTLEIQRTEQGDSAMYLCASSPGIAGGPLADTQYFGPGTRLTVL.

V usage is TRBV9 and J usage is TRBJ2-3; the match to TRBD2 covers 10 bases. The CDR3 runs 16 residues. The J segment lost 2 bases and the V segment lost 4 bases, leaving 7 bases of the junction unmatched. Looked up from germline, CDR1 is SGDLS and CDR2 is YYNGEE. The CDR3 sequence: CASSPFSGGITDTQYF. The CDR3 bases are TGTGCCAGCAGCCCATTTAGCGGGGGGATCACAGATACGCAGTATTTT.

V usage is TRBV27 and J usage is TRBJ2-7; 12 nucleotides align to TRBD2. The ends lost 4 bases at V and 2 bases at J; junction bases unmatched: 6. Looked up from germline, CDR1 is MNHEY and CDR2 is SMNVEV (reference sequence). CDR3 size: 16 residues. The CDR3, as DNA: TGTGCCAGCAGTTCGATCCTAGCGGGAGGGACCTACGAGCAGTACTTC. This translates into CASSSILAGGTYEQYF.

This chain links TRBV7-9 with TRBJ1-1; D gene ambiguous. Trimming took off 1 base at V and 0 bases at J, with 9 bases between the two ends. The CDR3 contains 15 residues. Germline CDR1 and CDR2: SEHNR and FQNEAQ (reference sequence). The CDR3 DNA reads TGTGCCAGCAGCTTAGGTCCAGGCGTGAACACTGAAGCTTTCTTT. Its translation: CASSLGPGVNTEAFF. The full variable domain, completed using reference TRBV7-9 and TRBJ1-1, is DTGVSQNPRHKITKRGQNVTFRCDPISEHNRLYWYRQTLGQGPEFLTYFQNEAQLEKSRLLSDRFSAERPKGSFSTLEIQRTEQGDSAMYLCASSLGPGVNTEAFFGQGTRLTVV.

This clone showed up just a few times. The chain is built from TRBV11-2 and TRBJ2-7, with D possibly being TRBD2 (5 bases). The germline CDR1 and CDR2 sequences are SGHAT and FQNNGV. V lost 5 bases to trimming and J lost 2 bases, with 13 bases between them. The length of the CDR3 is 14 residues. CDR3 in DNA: TGTGCCAGCAGCGTGGCCCCGGGGACCTACGAGCAGTACTTC. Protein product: CASSVAPGTYEQYF. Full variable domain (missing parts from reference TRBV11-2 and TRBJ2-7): EAGVAQSPRYKIIEKRQSVAFWCNPISGHATLYWYQQILGQGPKLLIQFQNNGVVDDSQLPKDRFSAERLKGVDSTLKIQPAKLEDSAVYLCASSVAPGTYEQYFGPGTRLTVT.

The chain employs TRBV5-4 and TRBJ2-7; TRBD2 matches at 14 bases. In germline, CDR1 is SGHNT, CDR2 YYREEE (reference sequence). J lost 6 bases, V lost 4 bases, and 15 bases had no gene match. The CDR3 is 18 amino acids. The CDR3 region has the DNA TGTGCCAGCAGCCCAGGGACTAGCGGGAGTATAGCTGTTCTCGAGCAGTACTTC. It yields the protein CASSPGTSGSIAVLEQYF.

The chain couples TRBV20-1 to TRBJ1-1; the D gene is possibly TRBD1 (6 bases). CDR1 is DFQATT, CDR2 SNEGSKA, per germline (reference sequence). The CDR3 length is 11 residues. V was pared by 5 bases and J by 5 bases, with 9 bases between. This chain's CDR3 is CSAGQGTEAFF. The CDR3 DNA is TGCAGTGCTGGTCAGGGGACTGAAGCTTTCTTT.

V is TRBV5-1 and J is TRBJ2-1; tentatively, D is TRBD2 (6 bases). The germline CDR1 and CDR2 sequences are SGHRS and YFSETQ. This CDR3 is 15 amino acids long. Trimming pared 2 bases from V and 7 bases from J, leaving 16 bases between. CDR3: CASSFPGLLRNEQFF. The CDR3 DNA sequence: TGCGCCAGCAGCTTCCCGGGACTCCTAAGGAATGAGCAGTTCTTC.

The CDR3 region is CASSYSGTILYEQYF. CDR3 DNA: TGTGCCAGTAGTTACTCCGGGACAATCCTCTACGAGCAGTACTTC. The chain has TRBV19 and TRBJ2-7; a possible D gene is TRBD1 (6 bases). The CDR3 extends over 15 amino acids. CDR1 is LNHDA, CDR2 SQIVND, per germline (reference sequence). Trimming shortened V by 5 bases and J by 3 bases, and 17 bases separated the two germline ends.

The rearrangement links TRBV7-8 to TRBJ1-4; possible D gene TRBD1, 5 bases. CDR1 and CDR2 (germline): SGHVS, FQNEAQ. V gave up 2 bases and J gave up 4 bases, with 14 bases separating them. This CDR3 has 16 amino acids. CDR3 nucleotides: TGTGCCAGCAGCTTAACGTTTTGGGGCGGTAATGAAAAACTGTTTTTT. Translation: CASSLTFWGGNEKLFF. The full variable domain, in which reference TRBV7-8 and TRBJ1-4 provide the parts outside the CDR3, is GAGVSQSPRYKVAKRGQDVALRCDPISGHVSLFWYQQALGQGPEFLTYFQNEAQLDKSGLPSDRFFAERPEGSVSTLKIQRTQQEDSAVYLCASSLTFWGGNEKLFFGSGTQLSVL.

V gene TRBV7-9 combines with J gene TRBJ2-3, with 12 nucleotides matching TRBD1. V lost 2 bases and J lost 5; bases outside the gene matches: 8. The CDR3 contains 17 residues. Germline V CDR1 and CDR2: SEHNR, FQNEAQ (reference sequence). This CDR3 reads CASSLPSGTGGKDTQYF. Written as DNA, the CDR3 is TGTGCCAGCAGCTTACCGTCCGGGACAGGGGGCAAAGATACGCAGTATTTT. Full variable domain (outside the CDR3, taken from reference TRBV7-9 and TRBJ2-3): DTGVSQNPRHKITKRGQNVTFRCDPISEHNRLYWYRQTLGQGPEFLTYFQNEAQLEKSRLLSDRFSAERPKGSFSTLEIQRTEQGDSAMYLCASSLPSGTGGKDTQYFGPGTRLTVL.

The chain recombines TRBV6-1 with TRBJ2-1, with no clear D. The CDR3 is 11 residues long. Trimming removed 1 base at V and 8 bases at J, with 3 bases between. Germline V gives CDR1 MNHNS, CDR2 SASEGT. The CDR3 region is CASSEGDEQFF. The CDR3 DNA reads TGTGCCAGCAGTGAAGGCGATGAGCAGTTCTTC.

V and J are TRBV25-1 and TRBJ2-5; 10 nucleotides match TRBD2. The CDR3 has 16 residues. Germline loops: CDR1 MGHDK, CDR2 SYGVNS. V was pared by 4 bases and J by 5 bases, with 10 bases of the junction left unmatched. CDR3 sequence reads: CASSGRSGRDRETQYF. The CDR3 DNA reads TGTGCCAGCAGTGGTAGAAGCGGGAGGGATCGGGAGACCCAGTACTTC.

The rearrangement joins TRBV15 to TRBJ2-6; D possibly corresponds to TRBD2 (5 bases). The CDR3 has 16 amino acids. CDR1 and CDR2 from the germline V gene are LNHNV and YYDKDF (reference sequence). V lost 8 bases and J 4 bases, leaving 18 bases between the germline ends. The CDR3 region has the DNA TGTGCCACCTTACAGCGGCCCAGCCCCGGGGCCAACGTCCTGACTTTC. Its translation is CATLQRPSPGANVLTF.